This TCR beta chain originates from a study of blood T cell repertoires in COVID-19. For the study at large: Acute-phase and convalescent COVID-19 samples originated in the United States, Italy and Spain. T cells, B-cell-depleted T cells, or PBMCs provided the cDNA or gDNA that served as material.

Authors' data handling: Amplified reference gene primers provided the basis for estimating nucleated cell counts. TCRdb keeps only in-frame clones here, not all; method: immunoSEQ multiplex PCR. That table gives V, J and clone size, and the DNA gave D and trimming. Among about 250,000 clones listed, roughly 80% were seen once. This clone has more than one count but fewer than ten. V lost 7 bases and J 4 bases, leaving 10 bases between the germline ends. This CDR3 is built from 12 residues. Germline CDR1 WSHSY, CDR2 SAAADI. This chain joins TRBV10-2 and TRBJ1-1, with D possibly matching TRBD1 (5 bases). The clonotype comes from a woman aged 80 or over with active or convalescent COVID-19. Sequencing input: peripheral blood. The DNA for the CDR3 is TGCGCCAGCACCGATGGGGCCACTGAAGCTTTCTTT. Its translation: CASTDGATEAFF.